The next 2 T cell receptor beta chains were all read from a single sample in a study of vaccination and CD4 T cells after COVID-19. Cultured CD4+ T-cell DNA underwent Oncomine TCR Beta short-read sequencing. Cultured CD4+ T cells were the source of extracted genomic DNA. TCRdb itself ran the PCR reads through MiXCR, one entry per CDR3 protein. The sample has approximately 9,600 distinct CDR3 sequences; about 32% are singletons. Stated treatment: approximately nine-day PBMC culture with coronavirus spike peptide pools or control peptides (ViraFEST assay). One should note that the unexposed donor's CD4+ T cells were collected before the COVID-19 pandemic (2011-2018). No antigen has been identified for these receptors. Sequenced material: CD4+ T cells from blood, cultured in vitro. These TCRs come from a human donor in good health.

In this sample, this clonotype turned up a few times. CDR3 DNA sequence: TGCAGCGTTGTTGTGAGCACAGATACGCAGTATTTT. It encodes CSVVVSTDTQYF. This chain links TRBV29-1 with TRBJ2-3; D unresolved. The germline CDR1 and CDR2 sequences are SQVTM and ANQGSEA. Trimming removed 4 bases at V and 0 bases at J, with 5 bases between. The CDR3 is 12 amino acids.

By sample share, this clonotype is medium-sized. The chain couples TRBV7-2 to TRBJ1-5; tentative D call: TRBD1 (5 bases). CDR1 and CDR2 (germline): SGHTA, FQGNSA. The CDR3 spans 15 residues. V was cut by 5 bases and J by 11 bases, with 22 bases left in between. The CDR3 bases are TGTGCCAGCAGCGCGGAACATATTCCCTTGGGGGCCCAGCATTTT. This gives the protein CASSAEHIPLGAQHF.